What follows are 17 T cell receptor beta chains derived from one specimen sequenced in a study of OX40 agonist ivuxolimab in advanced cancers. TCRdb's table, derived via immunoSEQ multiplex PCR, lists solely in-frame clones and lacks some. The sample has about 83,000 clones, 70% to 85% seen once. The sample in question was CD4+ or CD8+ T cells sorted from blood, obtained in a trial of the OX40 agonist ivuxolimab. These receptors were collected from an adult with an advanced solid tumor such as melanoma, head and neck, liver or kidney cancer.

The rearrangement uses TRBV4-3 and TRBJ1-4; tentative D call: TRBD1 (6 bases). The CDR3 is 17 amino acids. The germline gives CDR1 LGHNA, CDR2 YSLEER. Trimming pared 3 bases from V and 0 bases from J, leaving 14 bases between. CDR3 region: CASSHGQYGATNEKLFF. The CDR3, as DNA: TGCGCCAGCAGCCATGGACAGTATGGAGCAACTAATGAAAAACTGTTTTTT.

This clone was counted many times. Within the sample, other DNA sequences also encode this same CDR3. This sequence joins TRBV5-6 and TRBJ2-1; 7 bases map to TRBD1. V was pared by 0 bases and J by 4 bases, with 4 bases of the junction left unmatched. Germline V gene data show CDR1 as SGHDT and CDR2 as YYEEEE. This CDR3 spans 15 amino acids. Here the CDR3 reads CASSLGDREYNEQFF. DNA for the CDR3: TGTGCCAGCAGCTTGGGCGACAGGGAGTACAATGAGCAGTTCTTC.

CDR3 loop: CASSSGYSTDTQYF. In DNA, the CDR3 is TGTGCCAGCAGCTCAGGGTACAGCACAGATACGCAGTATTTT. The chain couples TRBV7-9 to TRBJ2-3, with a possible D match to TRBD1 (5 bases). CDR3 length: 14 amino acids. V lost 4 bases to trimming and J lost 0 bases, with 8 bases between them. The germline V gene has CDR1 SEHNR and CDR2 FQNEAQ (reference sequence).

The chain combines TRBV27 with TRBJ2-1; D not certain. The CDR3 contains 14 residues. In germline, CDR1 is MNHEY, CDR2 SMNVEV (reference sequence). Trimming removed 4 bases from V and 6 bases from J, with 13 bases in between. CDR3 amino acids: CASSSPTDVNEQFF. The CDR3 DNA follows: TGTGCCAGCAGTTCTCCCACCGACGTCAATGAGCAGTTCTTC.

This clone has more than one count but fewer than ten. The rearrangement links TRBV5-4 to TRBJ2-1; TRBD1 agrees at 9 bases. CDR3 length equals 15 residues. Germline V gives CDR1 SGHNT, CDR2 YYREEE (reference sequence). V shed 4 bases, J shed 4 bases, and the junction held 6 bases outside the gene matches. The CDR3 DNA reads TGTGCCAGCAGCGAACAGGGGGCGACATACAATGAGCAGTTCTTC. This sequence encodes CASSEQGATYNEQFF. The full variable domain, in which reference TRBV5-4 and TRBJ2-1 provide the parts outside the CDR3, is ETGVTQSPTHLIKTRGQQVTLRCSSQSGHNTVSWYQQALGQGPQFIFQYYREEENGRGNFPPRFSGLQFPNYSSELNVNALELDDSALYLCASSEQGATYNEQFFGPGTRLTVL.

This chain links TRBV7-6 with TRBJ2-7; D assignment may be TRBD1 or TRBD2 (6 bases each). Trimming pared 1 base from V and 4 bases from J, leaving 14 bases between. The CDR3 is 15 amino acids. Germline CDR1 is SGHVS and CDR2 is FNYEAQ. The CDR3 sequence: CASSLGSGAAYEQYF. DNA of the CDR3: TGTGCCAGCAGCTTAGGGTCGGGGGCTGCGTACGAGCAGTACTTC.

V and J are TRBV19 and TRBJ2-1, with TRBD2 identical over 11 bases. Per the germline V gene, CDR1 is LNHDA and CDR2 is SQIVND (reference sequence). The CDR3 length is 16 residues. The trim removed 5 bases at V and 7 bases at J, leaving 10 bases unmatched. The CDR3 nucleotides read TGTGCCAGTAGTGGTCTTGGGACTAGCGGAGTTAATGAGCAGTTCTTC. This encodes CASSGLGTSGVNEQFF.

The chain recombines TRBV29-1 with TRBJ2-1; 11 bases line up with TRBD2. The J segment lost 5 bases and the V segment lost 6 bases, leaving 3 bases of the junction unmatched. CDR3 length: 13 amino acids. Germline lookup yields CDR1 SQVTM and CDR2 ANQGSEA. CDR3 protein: CSVLAGGNNEQFF. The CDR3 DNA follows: TGCAGCGTCCTAGCGGGAGGTAACAATGAGCAGTTCTTC.

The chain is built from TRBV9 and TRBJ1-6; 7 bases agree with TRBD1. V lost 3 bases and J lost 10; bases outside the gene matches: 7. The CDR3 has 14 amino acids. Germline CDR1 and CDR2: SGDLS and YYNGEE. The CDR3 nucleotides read TGTGCCAGCAGCGCGACAGGGCAAGGGTCACCCCTCCACTTT. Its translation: CASSATGQGSPLHF.

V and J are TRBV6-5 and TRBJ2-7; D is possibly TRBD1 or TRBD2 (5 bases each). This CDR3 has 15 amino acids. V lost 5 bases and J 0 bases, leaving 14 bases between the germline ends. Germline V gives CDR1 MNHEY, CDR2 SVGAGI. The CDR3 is CASSLGAVSSYEQYF. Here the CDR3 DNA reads TGTGCCAGCAGTCTCGGGGCGGTAAGCTCCTACGAGCAGTACTTC.

The CDR3 DNA follows: TGCGCCAGCAGCTTGCAGGGTACAGGGTCAGGAAACACCATATATTTT. Translated, it gives CASSLQGTGSGNTIYF. The chain combines TRBV5-1 with TRBJ1-3, with D perhaps matching TRBD1 (6 bases). Trimming stripped 1 base from V and 4 bases from J, with 15 bases between. The CDR3 is 16 amino acids. Germline lookup yields CDR1 SGHRS and CDR2 YFSETQ.

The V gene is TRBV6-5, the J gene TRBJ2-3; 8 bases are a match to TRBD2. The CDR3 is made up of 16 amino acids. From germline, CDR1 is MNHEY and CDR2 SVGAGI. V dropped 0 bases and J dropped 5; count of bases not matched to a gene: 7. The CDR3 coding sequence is TGTGCCAGCAGTTACTCTCGGGAGGGCTCAATAGATACGCAGTATTTT. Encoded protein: CASSYSREGSIDTQYF.

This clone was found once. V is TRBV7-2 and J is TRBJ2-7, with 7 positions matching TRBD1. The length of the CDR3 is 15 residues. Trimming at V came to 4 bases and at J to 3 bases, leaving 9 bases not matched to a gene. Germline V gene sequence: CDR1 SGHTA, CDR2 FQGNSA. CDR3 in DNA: TGTGCCAGCAGCTACCCGGGACAGTCGTACTACGAGCAGTACTTC. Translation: CASSYPGQSYYEQYF.

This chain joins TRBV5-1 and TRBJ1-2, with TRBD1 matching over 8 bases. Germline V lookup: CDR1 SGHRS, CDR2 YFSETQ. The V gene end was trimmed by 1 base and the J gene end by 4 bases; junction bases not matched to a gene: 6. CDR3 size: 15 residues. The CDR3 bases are TGCGCCAGCAGCTTGTTAACAGGGGGACTCTATGGCTACACCTTC. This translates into CASSLLTGGLYGYTF.

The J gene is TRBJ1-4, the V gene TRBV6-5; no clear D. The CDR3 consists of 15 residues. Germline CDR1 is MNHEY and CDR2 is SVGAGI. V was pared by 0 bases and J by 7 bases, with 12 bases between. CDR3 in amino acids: CASSYSFVSPEKLFF. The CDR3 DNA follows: TGTGCCAGCAGTTACTCGTTTGTCAGCCCTGAAAAACTGTTTTTT.

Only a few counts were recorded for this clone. The CDR3 DNA follows: TGTGCCAGTAGTATTGGACAGGGTAGGTACAATGAGCAGTTCTTC. Encoded protein: CASSIGQGRYNEQFF. The chain couples TRBV19 to TRBJ2-1; TRBD1 matches 8 bases. The CDR3 is made up of 15 amino acids. In germline, CDR1 is LNHDA, CDR2 SQIVND (reference sequence). V was pared by 3 bases and J by 4 bases, with 5 bases of the junction left unmatched. The full variable domain, rest sourced from reference TRBV19 and TRBJ2-1, is DGGITQSPKYLFRKEGQNVTLSCEQNLNHDAMYWYRQDPGQGLRLIYYSQIVNDFQKGDIAEGYSVSREKKESFPLTVTSAQKNPTAFYLCASSIGQGRYNEQFFGPGTRLTVL.

CDR3 DNA sequence: TGTGCCAGCAGCTTGGGGACCTCTGGCGATGGCTACACCTTC. It yields the protein CASSLGTSGDGYTF. The genes are TRBV7-9 and TRBJ1-2, with D possibly being TRBD1 (5 bases). The V gene's germline CDR1 is SEHNR and CDR2 FQNEAQ (reference sequence). V was clipped by 3 bases and J by 6 bases, with 14 bases between them. The CDR3 contains 14 residues.